This TCR beta chain was observed in a study of beta chain features in type 1 diabetes. Study background: Patient and healthy donor groups were alike in age, gender and cell yields. Overall study results and limits: PCR might favor shorter templates, equally in patients and controls. Within the patient group, naive, central memory and Treg TCRB repertoires appeared more similar to each other than within healthy donors.

Germline V gene lookup returns CDR1 SGHDN and CDR2 FVKESK. V lost 6 bases and J lost 2, with 11 bases in between. This CDR3 region has 14 residues. Every isolated RNA sample was fully reverse transcribed, so sequencing captured expressed TCRB transcripts. Clones were sequenced by immunoSEQ multiplex PCR, and TCRdb holds only the in-frame ones, with some missing. The sample shows roughly 140,000 clones, 6.9% of them seen only once. This clone was counted between two and nine times. The target antigen is unknown. This TCR came from a woman in her 30s in good health. This chain links TRBV14 with TRBJ2-1, with D possibly TRBD2 on 5 matching bases. Sequencing input: central memory CD4+ T cells from blood. CDR3 nucleotide sequence: TGTGCCAGCAGTCCTCTAGCCCCCTACAATGAGCAGTTCTTC. It yields the protein CASSPLAPYNEQFF.